The 21 T cell receptor beta chains given below trace back to one sample, sequenced in a study of PD-1 blockade in classical Hodgkin lymphoma. TCRdb keeps only in-frame clones here, not all; method: immunoSEQ multiplex PCR. The table lists approximately 34,000 clones, roughly four fifths of them singletons, with approximately 32% in the top ten. All patients relapsed after autologous stem cell transplantation, and brentuximab vedotin exposure varied. The material sequenced was peripheral blood mononuclear cells (PBMCs), taken at baseline. The receptors here all came from a human donor with classical Hodgkin lymphoma.

The chain is built from TRBV28 and TRBJ1-1, with D uncertain. Trimming removed 6 bases at V and 1 base at J, with 3 bases between. CDR1 is MDHEN and CDR2 is SYDVKM in the germline V gene. The CDR3 is made up of 11 amino acids. For the CDR3, the DNA is TGTGCCAGCAGGCAGAACACTGAAGCTTTCTTT. It encodes CASRQNTEAFF. Based on the CDR3 plus reference TRBV28 and TRBJ1-1, the full variable domain is DVKVTQSSRYLVKRTGEKVFLECVQDMDHENMFWYRQDPGLGLRLIYFSYDVKMKEKGDIPEGYSVSREKKERFSLILESASTNQTSMYLCASRQNTEAFFGQGTRLTVV.

This chain connects TRBV5-4 to TRBJ2-7, with TRBD1 matching 11 bases. Trimming cost V 3 bases and J 6 bases; bases outside gene matches: 14. The germline V gene has CDR1 SGHNT and CDR2 YYREEE (reference sequence). The CDR3 is made up of 17 amino acids. The CDR3 region has the DNA TGTGCCAGCAGCTCTACCTTTGGGACAGGGGGAAGAGGCGAGCAGTACTTC. Translating gives CASSSTFGTGGRGEQYF.

The rearrangement links TRBV5-4 to TRBJ1-3; D is ambiguous. The germline gives CDR1 SGHNT, CDR2 YYREEE (reference sequence). CDR3 length equals 12 residues. Trimming pared 10 bases from V and 5 bases from J, leaving 13 bases between. CDR3 DNA: TGTGCCCTTGGGATGGCGAGAAACACCATATATTTT. Its protein product is CALGMARNTIYF.

The chain has TRBV5-4 and TRBJ1-2, with 7 bases lining up with TRBD1. The CDR3 extends over 17 amino acids. Germline lookup yields CDR1 SGHNT and CDR2 YYREEE (reference sequence). The ends lost 4 bases at V and 7 bases at J; junction bases unmatched: 19. The CDR3 here is CASSPGTVLIRRVGYTF. CDR3 DNA: TGTGCCAGCAGCCCGGGGACAGTCCTTATACGCCGAGTTGGCTACACCTTC.

The chain has TRBV7-8 and TRBJ1-3, with D unclear. Germline V CDR1 and CDR2: SGHVS, FQNEAQ. The CDR3 loop spans 14 amino acids. V lost 5 bases and J 6 bases, leaving 14 bases between the germline ends. As DNA, the CDR3 is TGTGCCAGCAGCCCACGAGATTTTCAAAACACCATATATTTT. Translated: CASSPRDFQNTIYF.

The chain employs TRBV6-1 and TRBJ2-1; a possible D gene is TRBD1 (5 bases). This CDR3 spans 14 amino acids. Germline V gives CDR1 MNHNS, CDR2 SASEGT. Trimming removed 1 base at V and 4 bases at J, with 8 bases between. DNA of the CDR3: TGTGCCAGCAGTGAAGTGGCAGGGTACAATGAGCAGTTCTTC. It encodes CASSEVAGYNEQFF.

The rearrangement uses TRBV28 and TRBJ2-7; weak D call: TRBD2 (6 bases). This CDR3 spans 15 amino acids. Trimming removed 5 bases from V and 3 bases from J, with 17 bases in between. Germline V gene lookup returns CDR1 MDHEN and CDR2 SYDVKM. The CDR3 sequence is CASSPGSSRIYEQYF. DNA for the CDR3: TGTGCCAGCAGTCCCGGGAGTAGCAGAATCTACGAGCAGTACTTC.

The chain joins TRBV10-3 to TRBJ1-5, with TRBD1 as a possible D gene (6 bases). CDR1 and CDR2 (germline): ENHRY, SYGVKD. V was pared by 4 bases and J by 2 bases, with 12 bases between. The CDR3 is 15 residues long. The CDR3 here is CAISAGDGGNQPQHF. The CDR3 DNA is TGTGCCATCAGTGCAGGGGATGGGGGCAATCAGCCCCAGCATTTT.

The chain uses TRBV18 and TRBJ1-5; D unclear. CDR3 length: 13 amino acids. Germline CDR1 and CDR2: KGHSH and LQKENI. V shed 5 bases and J shed 5 bases, with 10 bases lying between them. The CDR3 loop is CASSGRADQPQHF. Here the CDR3 DNA reads TGTGCCAGCTCAGGACGGGCAGATCAGCCCCAGCATTTT.

The rearrangement joins TRBV7-9 to TRBJ1-4; D perhaps matches TRBD1 (6 bases). This CDR3 has 15 amino acids. CDR1 and CDR2 from the germline V gene are SEHNR and FQNEAQ (reference sequence). V lost 4 bases to trimming and J lost 12 bases, with 21 bases between them. Here the CDR3 reads CASSSTPGGSGELFF. The CDR3 nucleotides are TGTGCCAGCAGCTCAACCCCGGGGGGCAGCGGGGAACTGTTTTTT.

This chain joins TRBV5-1 and TRBJ2-3, with a weak D call TRBD2 (7 bases). Germline assignment: CDR1 SGHRS and CDR2 YFSETQ. The CDR3 is made up of 15 amino acids. Trimming removed 4 bases from V and 2 bases from J, with 14 bases in between. This CDR3 is CASSGWGGATDTQYF. The CDR3 region has the DNA TGCGCCAGCAGCGGCTGGGGGGGGGCCACAGATACGCAGTATTTT.

The gene calls are TRBV4-3 and TRBJ2-2, with 9 bases aligning to TRBD1. Germline CDR1 and CDR2: LGHNA and YSLEER. The CDR3 has 18 residues. Trimming took 3 bases from V and 7 from J; bases not matched to a gene: 15. CDR3 in DNA: TGCGCCAGCAGCCATACCCGGGACAGGGTATACGACATCGGGGAGCTGTTTTTT. Protein product: CASSHTRDRVYDIGELFF.

This chain connects TRBV19 to TRBJ1-2; TRBD1 agrees at 8 bases. The CDR3 contains 14 residues. Germline V gives CDR1 LNHDA, CDR2 SQIVND (reference sequence). V lost 4 bases and J lost 6; bases outside the gene matches: 7. This CDR3 is CASSNRQTGDGYTF. The CDR3 DNA reads as TGTGCCAGTAGTAACCGACAGACAGGGGATGGCTACACCTTC.

The chain employs TRBV7-2 and TRBJ2-7; D uncertain. Trimming took 2 bases from V and 0 from J, leaving 8 bases between them. This CDR3 is built from 14 residues. The germline V gene has CDR1 SGHTA and CDR2 FQGNSA. In nucleotides, the CDR3 is TGTGCCAGCAGCTTAAGCAAAATCTCCTACGAGCAGTACTTC. This gives the protein CASSLSKISYEQYF.

The CDR3 DNA is TGTGCCAGCAGTTACCGGGACAGCAACGAGCAGTACTTC. It yields the protein CASSYRDSNEQYF. V is TRBV6-5 and J is TRBJ2-7; 7 bases line up with TRBD1. V was clipped by 2 bases and J by 5 bases; unmatched bases: 3. The CDR3 consists of 13 residues. Germline values: CDR1 MNHEY, CDR2 SVGAGI.

J is TRBJ1-1 and V is TRBV7-8; D ambiguous. The germline gives CDR1 SGHVS, CDR2 FQNEAQ. CDR3 length equals 14 residues. V lost 4 bases to trimming and J lost 11 bases, with 20 bases between them. The CDR3 loop reads CASSSDLGRSRAFF. CDR3 sequence (DNA): TGTGCCAGCAGCTCGGACCTAGGTCGTTCGAGGGCTTTCTTT.

V usage is TRBV6-1 and J usage is TRBJ1-5; 7 positions agree with TRBD1. This CDR3 region has 15 residues. V trimming: 6 bases; J trimming: 5 bases; junction bases outside the gene matches: 10. Germline V gene lookup returns CDR1 MNHNS and CDR2 SASEGT. The CDR3 coding sequence is TGTGCCAGCAGAGACCCGACAGGGCCCCATCAGCCCCAGCATTTT. Amino acids: CASRDPTGPHQPQHF.

The genes are TRBV5-4 and TRBJ1-2, with D tentatively TRBD1 (6 bases). The V and J ends lost 4 bases and 6 bases respectively, with 16 bases between them. The germline V gene encodes CDR1 SGHNT and CDR2 YYREEE (reference sequence). CDR3 length equals 14 residues. The CDR3 loop reads CASSLGGQHDGYTF. CDR3 coding DNA: TGTGCCAGCAGCCTCGGGGGGCAGCATGATGGCTACACCTTC.

The J gene is TRBJ2-3, the V gene TRBV9; the D gene is possibly TRBD2 (5 bases). V was trimmed by 3 bases and J by 4 bases, leaving 9 bases between them. The CDR3 is 13 residues long. CDR1 SGDLS and CDR2 YYNGEE come from the germline V gene. Written as DNA, the CDR3 is TGTGCCAGCAGCGCCCTGGAGGCAGATACGCAGTATTTT. Protein product: CASSALEADTQYF.

The chain employs TRBV7-9 and TRBJ2-6; D perhaps matches TRBD2 (5 bases). Germline CDR1 is SEHNR and CDR2 is FQNEAQ (reference sequence). This CDR3 contains 15 residues. V dropped 3 bases and J dropped 5 bases, with 11 bases sitting between them. The CDR3 region has the DNA TGTGCCAGCAGCTTGCCAGAGGGTTGGGCCAACGTCCTGACTTTC. It is translated as CASSLPEGWANVLTF.

The chain couples TRBV10-3 to TRBJ1-1; D remains ambiguous. Per germline, CDR1 ENHRY and CDR2 SYGVKD. V dropped 0 bases and J dropped 1 base, with 6 bases sitting between them. The CDR3 loop spans 14 amino acids. The CDR3 sequence: CAISESGSNTEAFF. In DNA form, the CDR3 reads TGTGCCATCAGTGAGTCAGGCTCGAACACTGAAGCTTTCTTT.